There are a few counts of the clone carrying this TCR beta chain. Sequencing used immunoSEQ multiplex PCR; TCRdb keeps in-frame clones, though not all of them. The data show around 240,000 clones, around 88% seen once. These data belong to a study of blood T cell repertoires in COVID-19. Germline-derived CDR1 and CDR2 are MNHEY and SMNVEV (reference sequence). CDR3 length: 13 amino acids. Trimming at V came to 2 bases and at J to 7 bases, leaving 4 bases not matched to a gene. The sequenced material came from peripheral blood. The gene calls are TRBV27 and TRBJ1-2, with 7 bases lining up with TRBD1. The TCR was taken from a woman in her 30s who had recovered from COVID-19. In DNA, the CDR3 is TGTGCCAGCAGTTTAAGAGGGGGCCGTGGCTACACCTTC. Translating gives CASSLRGGRGYTF.